What follows is one T cell receptor beta chain and its context. Its antigen remains unidentified. No base quality information exists; no much larger clone differs at one position. Trimming takes 2 bases from V and 6 bases from J, and the germline ends sit 12 bases apart. Its CDR3 holds 15 amino acids, cysteine through phenylalanine. Only the CDR3 portion is preserved as DNA: 45 bases, with reading frame beginning at the first base. CDR1 and CDR2, looked up from the germline V gene, are SGHRS and YFSETQ. Whole blood was collected in K2EDTA tubes by collaborating institutions according to the institutions' own protocols. For TCRbeta analysis, collaborator samples were shipped as frozen whole blood, as isolated PBMCs, or as DNA extracted from either sample type. TCRbeta CDR3 regions were amplified from genomic DNA using the immunoSEQ Assay, a bias-controlled multiplex PCR. The study's processing was this. The number of nucleated cells in each sample was estimated from the amplification of reference gene primers within the assay. Sequence reads were collapsed and filtered to measure the absolute abundance of every unique TCRbeta CDR3 rearrangement. For each sample, productive Simpson clonality was calculated by taking the square root of Simpson's diversity index across productive rearrangements. This immuneACCESS table, as held by TCRdb, lists in-frame sequences with V and J called but not all clones. Of the missing ones, under half trace to an unresolved V gene in checked studies; the others have no known cause. V, J and clone size were drawn from that table, and D and trimming were deduced from the DNA. Counted in this sample were over 200,000 clones; 80% to 90% of them appeared once. The ten largest clones take up approximately 6% of the sample.

The data stem from a study of blood T cell repertoires in COVID-19 (dated by TCRdb to about 2020). Context from the whole study: Samples covering the acute and convalescent phases of COVID-19 were provided by collaborators in the United States, Italy and Spain. The material from the prospective study consisted of cDNA or gDNA derived from T cells, B-cell-depleted T cells, or PBMCs. Subjects who had been exposed to COVID-19, were actively infected with it, or had recovered from it provided the deeply sampled blood TCRbeta repertoires that made up the dataset. The samples were drawn from two sources: the first 160 participants of the ongoing ImmuneRACE study, and 1,254 subjects contributed by 6 global collaborators. HLA class I and class II types, where available, came from metadata supplied by the sample provider rather than from assay-based typing. A freely available public database, intended as a resource for researchers studying the immune response to SARS-CoV-2, is where the repertoires were released. The sample metadata nearly always contained a de-identified subject ID, COVID-19 status, age in years and sex.

Beyond this particular receptor, the publication reports: The quantity of clinical and demographic metadata differed by source and by participant and was supplied without curation.

This receptor was obtained from a man older than 75 with acute or convalescent COVID-19. Material: peripheral blood. Rearrangement joined TRBV5-1 to TRBJ1-6; TRBD1 is a weak D gene call, 6 bases matching. The DNA is TGCGCCAGCAGCTTAGGAGACAGGAGTAATTCACCCCTCCACTTT. Translation gives CASSLGDRSNSPLHF.